The rows below give T cell receptor beta chains drawn from one sample of a study of T cell changes during pregnancy in multiple sclerosis. Profiling relied on immunoSEQ multiplex PCR, and the TCRdb table lists in-frame clones only, not all of them. The top ten hold 0.47% of the sample, which has over 35,000 clones, roughly nine tenths seen once. The material sequenced was CD4+ T cells from peripheral blood mononuclear cells, taken in the second trimester of pregnancy. Receptors were obtained from a female donor in good health, enrolled as a control in a pregnancy study. Each CDR3 is given with its conserved first and last residue. The D gene is left open where the match is weak. Size tells how often a clone was seen (once, few, many) or the class of an expanded clone, and some rows leave it out.

J gene | V gene | clone size | D gene | CDR3 DNA | CDR3 protein
TRBJ2-1 | TRBV6-6 | once | . | TGTGCCAGCAGCCCAACAGGTGGGACCTACAATGAGCAGTTCTTC | CASSPTGGTYNEQFF
TRBJ1-3 | TRBV7-2 | once | . | TGTGCCAGCAGCTTATTTGGACAAAGCTCTGGAAACACCATATATTTT | CASSLFGQSSGNTIYF
TRBJ2-5 | TRBV19 | . | . | TGTGCCAGTGAAAGAGAAGAGACCCAGTACTTC | CASEREETQYF
TRBJ2-7 | TRBV10-3 | . | TRBD1 | TGTGCCATCACCCGAGGACAGGGCTACGAGCAGTACTTC | CAITRGQGYEQYF
TRBJ1-1 | TRBV9 | . | . | TGTGCCAGCAGCGTCTTTAGTGAGAACACTGAAGCTTTCTTT | CASSVFSENTEAFF
TRBJ1-2 | TRBV5-1 | once | . | TGCGCCAGCAGCTTGAATGACGGAGCTAACTATGGCTACACCTTC | CASSLNDGANYGYTF
TRBJ1-2 | TRBV28 | . | . | TGTGCCAGCAGTTTACCAGGCTTCCCGGGCTACACCTTC | CASSLPGFPGYTF
TRBJ2-1 | TRBV5-1 | . | TRBD1 | TGCGCCAGCAGCTACTATTGGACAGGGCAAACTTCCAATGAGCAGTTCTTC | CASSYYWTGQTSNEQFF
TRBJ2-3 | TRBV11-2 | once | . | TGTGCCAGCAGCCCAGGGTTGGCAGATACGCAGTATTTT | CASSPGLADTQYF
TRBJ1-1 | TRBV6-1 | . | TRBD1 | TGTGCCAGCAGTCCAAGGACCCGACAGGGCACTGAAGCTTTCTTT | CASSPRTRQGTEAFF
TRBJ2-1 | TRBV27 | . | . | TGTGCCAGCAGTTTAGGGGCCAATGAGCAGTTCTTC | CASSLGANEQFF
TRBJ1-1 | TRBV19 | . | . | TGTGCCAGTAGTCGACAGGCTTCGAACACTGAAGCTTTCTTT | CASSRQASNTEAFF
TRBJ2-7 | TRBV7-9 | . | TRBD2 | TGTGCCAGCAGCTCATCTCGACGACCTAGCGGATCCGAGCAGTACTTC | CASSSSRRPSGSEQYF
TRBJ2-1 | TRBV5-6 | . | . | TGTGCCAGCAGCTTGGGAGAGTTAAGACTCTCCTACAATGAGCAGTTCTTC | CASSLGELRLSYNEQFF
TRBJ1-4 | TRBV4-2 | . | . | TGTGCCAGCAGCCAAGATAGGCGGGGACTCTCGGAAAAACTGTTTTTT | CASSQDRRGLSEKLFF
TRBJ2-7 | TRBV6-1 | . | . | TGTGCCAGCAGTAAGACATACTCCTCCTACGAGCAGTACTTC | CASSKTYSSYEQYF
TRBJ1-4 | TRBV15 | . | TRBD1 | TGTGCCACCAGCGATTGGAATTGGGGACAGGGGAATCGGGGGACTAATGAAAAACTGTTTTTT | CATSDWNWGQGNRGTNEKLFF